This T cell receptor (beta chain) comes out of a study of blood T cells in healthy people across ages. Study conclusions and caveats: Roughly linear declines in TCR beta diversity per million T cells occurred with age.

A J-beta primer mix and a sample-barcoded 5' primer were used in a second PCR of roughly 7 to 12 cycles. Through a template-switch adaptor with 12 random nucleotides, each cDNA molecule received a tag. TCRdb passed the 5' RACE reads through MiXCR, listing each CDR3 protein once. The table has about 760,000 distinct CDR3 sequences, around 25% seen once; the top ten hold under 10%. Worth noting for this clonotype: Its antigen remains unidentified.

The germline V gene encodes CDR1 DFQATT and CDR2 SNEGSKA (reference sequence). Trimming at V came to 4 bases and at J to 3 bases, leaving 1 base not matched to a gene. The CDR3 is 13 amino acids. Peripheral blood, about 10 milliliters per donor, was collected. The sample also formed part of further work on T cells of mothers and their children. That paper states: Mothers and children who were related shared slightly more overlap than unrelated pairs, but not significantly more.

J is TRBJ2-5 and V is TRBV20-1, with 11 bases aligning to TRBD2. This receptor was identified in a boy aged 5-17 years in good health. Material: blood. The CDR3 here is CSAILAGEETQYF. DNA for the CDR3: TGCAGTGCTATACTAGCGGGGGAAGAGACCCAGTACTTC.